Below, 21 T cell receptor delta chains from the same sample are listed, as sequenced in a study of delta chains in infants with herpesvirus infections. TCR cDNA was made from PBMC RNA with gamma- and delta-chain-specific primers. TCRdb re-called the RT-PCR reads using CATT. The sample shows approximately 400 delta-chain clones, 20% of them seen only once. The source material was peripheral blood, sampled at time point 1 of longitudinal follow-up. These receptor sequences come from a human donor who was a Ugandan infant, either HIV-exposed or HIV-unexposed (not recorded which).

In its sample, this clone was seen a few times. A clone one base away is much larger, so this may be a read error. In DNA, the CDR3 is TGTGCCTGTGACACCGTACTGGGGGATACGCGGGGGTCGGACACCCGACAGATGTTTTTC. Translated, it gives CACDTVLGDTRGSDTRQMFF. The chain recombines TRDV2 with TRDJ3; 13 nucleotides align to TRDD3. V lost 0 bases and J lost 6; bases outside the gene matches: 10. The CDR3 totals 20 residues. From germline, CDR1 is GEAIGNYY and CDR2 EKD.

Only a few counts were recorded for this clone. A much larger clone lies a single base off, so this may be a read error. The CDR3 loop is CACDAWGYTDKLIF. Written as DNA, the CDR3 is TGTGCCTGTGACGCCTGGGGGTACACCGATAAACTCATCTTT. The chain is built from TRDV2 and TRDJ1, with TRDD3 matching over 7 bases. The trim removed 3 bases at V and 0 bases at J, leaving 3 bases unmatched. Germline values: CDR1 GEAIGNYY, CDR2 EKD. The CDR3 runs to 14 residues.

This clone was counted once. With only one base between it and a far larger clone, this is likely a read error. J is TRDJ2 and V is TRDV2; maybe TRDD3 (6 bases). The J gene, left out of TCRdb, was set here by checking the DNA against germline. V was cut by 3 bases and J by 4 bases, with 8 bases left in between. CDR1 GEAIGNYY and CDR2 EKD come from the germline V gene. The CDR3 totals 13 residues. CDR3 coding DNA: TGTGCCTGTGACTCCTGGGGGACAGCACAACTCTTCTTT. Translated: CACDSWGTAQLFF.

This clone is medium-sized (0.01 to 0.1%) in the sample. The chain uses TRDV1 and TRDJ1; no reliable D call. V lost 3 bases and J lost 1, with 21 bases in between. The germline CDR1 and CDR2 sequences are TSWWSYY and QGS. This CDR3 has 18 residues. The CDR3 reads CALGELTARGGLTDKLIF. CDR3 nucleotides: TGTGCTCTTGGGGAGTTAACGGCCCGAGGAGGGCTCACCGATAAACTCATCTTT.

On this clone: A far larger clone differs by one base, so this is likely a read error. The rearrangement joins TRDV3 to TRDJ1; TRDD3 matches 10 bases. The germline CDR1 and CDR2 sequences are TVYSNPD and GDNSRS (reference sequence). The CDR3 is 18 residues long. The trim removed 1 base at V and 3 bases at J, leaving 17 bases unmatched. This chain's CDR3 is CAFKAYPGVGGYSDKLIF. The DNA of the CDR3 is TGTGCCTTTAAGGCCTACCCCGGTGTTGGGGGATACTCCGATAAACTCATCTTT. Full variable domain (rest looked up from reference TRDV3 and TRDJ1): CDKVTQSSPDQTVASGSEVVLLCTYDTVYSNPDLFWYRIRPDYSFQFVFYGDNSRSEGADFTQGRFSVKHILTQKAFHLVISPVRTEDSATYYCAFKAYPGVGGYSDKLIFGKGTRVTVEP.

The count of this clone is one. The chain is built from TRDV2 and TRDJ1; TRDD3 aligns across 7 bases. TCRdb carries no J gene annotation; the J gene was assigned here by matching the DNA with germline. Germline V lookup: CDR1 GEAIGNYY, CDR2 EKD. The CDR3 runs to 15 residues. The V and J ends lost 4 bases and 4 bases, in that order; junction bases with no gene match: 11. This CDR3 is CACETADTPDDKLIF. The CDR3, as DNA: TGTGCCTGTGAAACCGCGGATACGCCAGACGATAAACTCATCTTT.

As concerns this clone: One base separates it from a far larger clone, so it is likely a read error. The chain couples TRDV2 to TRDJ3, with 8 bases that match TRDD3. As TCRdb names no J gene, one was assigned here on the basis of a DNA match to germline. The trim removed 0 bases at V and 4 bases at J, leaving 7 bases unmatched. The CDR3 extends over 18 amino acids. From germline, CDR1 is GEAIGNYY and CDR2 EKD. The CDR3 reads CACDTAGYGTWDTRQMFF. The CDR3 DNA is TGTGCCTGTGACACCGCGGGATACGGTACTTGGGACACCCGACAGATGTTTTTC.

Judged by abundance, this clone is medium-sized (0.01 to 0.1%). V usage is TRDV2 and J usage is TRDJ1; 11 bases are a match to TRDD3. Trimming at V came to 0 bases and at J to 0 bases, leaving 2 bases not matched to a gene. This CDR3 contains 16 residues. Germline CDR1 GEAIGNYY, CDR2 EKD. In nucleotides, the CDR3 is TGTGCCTGTGACACCGTGGGGGATACGTACACCGATAAACTCATCTTT. Translating it yields CACDTVGDTYTDKLIF.

A word on this clone: A far larger clone is just one base off, so this is likely a read error. The chain couples TRDV1 to TRDJ1; TRDD3 matches 8 bases. J was trimmed by 0 bases and V by 0 bases; bases with no gene match: 21. CDR1 is TSWWSYY and CDR2 is QGS in the germline V gene. This CDR3 comprises 22 residues. The CDR3 loop reads CALGELGPSHVLGGLYTDKLIF. The CDR3 bases are TGTGCTCTTGGGGAACTAGGGCCCTCCCACGTACTGGGGGGTCTGTACACCGATAAACTCATCTTT.

This clone was detected only a few times. This likely came from a read error, as a far larger clone is one base away. V usage is TRAV38-2/DV8 and J usage is TRDJ1, with 8 bases matching TRDD3. The J gene is not listed in TCRdb, so it was assigned here from a DNA match to germline. Germline V gives CDR1 TSESDYY, CDR2 QEAYKQQN. This CDR3 contains 20 residues. The trim removed 9 bases at V and 3 bases at J, leaving 28 bases unmatched. Here the CDR3 DNA reads TGTGCTTTCGCCCGGTGGGGGGCCTTCTCAAGCTGGGGGACTCCCGATAAACTCATCTTT. It specifies CAFARWGAFSSWGTPDKLIF.

This clone is judged hyperexpanded. Other DNA sequences from this sample encode an identical CDR3 as well. The chain combines TRDV1 with TRDJ1; D might be TRDD2 or TRDD3, each matching 8 bases. Germline V gives CDR1 TSWWSYY, CDR2 QGS. Trimming took off 2 bases at V and 7 bases at J, with 41 bases between the two ends. The CDR3 is 23 amino acids. DNA for the CDR3: TGTGCTCTTGGGGAATTTACCCTCTTCCTACGTCGGGGCTGGGGGAACGACAACGGTAAACTCATCTTT. Protein: CALGEFTLFLRRGWGNDNGKLIF.

This clone appeared a few times. This likely reflects a read error, since a far larger clone is one base away. The V and J genes are TRDV2 and TRDJ1; 7 bases line up with TRDD3. This CDR3 has 13 amino acids. The J segment lost 6 bases and the V segment lost 0 bases, leaving 3 bases of the junction unmatched. Germline V gene lookup returns CDR1 GEAIGNYY and CDR2 EKD. CDR3 region: CACDTWGTNKLIF. DNA for the CDR3: TGTGCCTGTGACACCTGGGGGACCAATAAACTCATCTTT.

In regard to this clone: This sequence is one base from a far larger clone and is likely a read error. Within the sample, other DNA sequences also encode this same CDR3. V gene TRDV1 combines with J gene TRDJ2; possible D gene TRDD3, 6 bases. V lost 3 bases and J 4 bases, leaving 18 bases between the germline ends. Germline lookup yields CDR1 TSWWSYY and CDR2 QGS. The CDR3 has 17 residues. CDR3 protein: CALGETAILGRTAQLFF. The DNA for the CDR3 is TGTGCTCTTGGGGAGACTGCGATCCTGGGGAGGACAGCACAACTCTTCTTT.

As to this clone: A far larger clone is off by one base, so a read error is likely. This CDR3 is CALGDTTHQIPLGGYIDKLIF. Here the CDR3 DNA reads TGTGCTCTTGGGGACACTACACACCAGATTCCACTGGGGGGTTACATCGATAAACTCATCTTT. V usage is TRDV1 and J usage is TRDJ1, with TRDD3 matching 8 bases. TCRdb is silent on the J gene; assignment here came from matching the DNA to germline. This CDR3 spans 21 amino acids. The germline CDR1 and CDR2 sequences are TSWWSYY and QGS. Trimming took 3 bases from V and 4 from J; bases not matched to a gene: 25.

In the case of this clone: A read error is the likely source, as a far larger clone sits one nucleotide away. CDR3 DNA sequence: TGTGCCTGTGACGCGACTAGCCCCCTCTCCTGGGACACCCGACAGATGTTTTTC. Amino acids: CACDATSPLSWDTRQMFF. This rearrangement joins TRDV2 to TRDJ3; D gene unclear. No J gene was available from TCRdb, and it was assigned here by a germline match of the DNA. Germline V gene data show CDR1 as GEAIGNYY and CDR2 as EKD. Trimming removed 3 bases at V and 0 bases at J, with 14 bases between. CDR3 length: 18 residues.

This clone was detected only a few times. A much larger clone differs from this one at a single base, so this may be a read error. The chain joins TRDV2 to TRDJ2; the D gene is possibly TRDD3 (6 bases). Germline V gene data show CDR1 as GEAIGNYY and CDR2 as EKD. CDR3 size: 15 residues. The CDR3 sequence is CACDTWGSLTAKLFF. CDR3 bases: TGTGCCTGTGACACCTGGGGGTCTTTGACAGCAAAACTCTTCTTT.

Relative to its sample, this clone is hyperexpanded (1% or more). The CDR3 nucleotides are TGTGCCTGTGACACTGGGGGATACAGGTCCTGGGACACCCGACAGATGTTTTTC. Its translation: CACDTGGYRSWDTRQMFF. This chain connects TRDV2 to TRDJ3; 10 bases map to TRDD3. This CDR3 comprises 18 residues. With 1 base clipped from V and 1 base from J, the junction kept 3 bases outside the gene matches. Germline CDR1 and CDR2: GEAIGNYY and EKD.

On this clone: A read error is likely here: a far larger clone is one base away. This chain uses TRDV2 with TRDJ3, with TRDD3 matching 7 bases. TCRdb offers no J gene call, so here the DNA was matched to germline to obtain one. The V gene's germline CDR1 is GEAIGNYY and CDR2 EKD. This CDR3 spans 19 amino acids. The CDR3 nucleotides are TGTGCCTGTGACACCGTTTTTTGGGGGAGCTCCTGGGGCACCCGACAGATGTTTTTC. It encodes CACDTVFWGSSWGTRQMFF.

By proportion, this clone is large. The rearrangement joins TRDV1 to TRDJ1; TRDD3 aligns across 7 bases. Germline lookup yields CDR1 TSWWSYY and CDR2 QGS. V lost 2 bases to trimming and J lost 1 base; unmatched junction nucleotides: 13. The CDR3 runs to 18 residues. The CDR3 DNA reads as TGTGCTCTTGGGGAAGCCTCACAGTGGGGGACTAGCACCGATAAACTCATCTTT. The encoded protein is CALGEASQWGTSTDKLIF.

V and J are TRDV1 and TRDJ1; D might be TRDD3 (5 bases). TCRdb does not report a J gene; here it was assigned by matching the DNA to germline references. The germline CDR1 and CDR2 sequences are TSWWSYY and QGS. The CDR3 is 22 amino acids. Trimming took off 4 bases at V and 0 bases at J, with 33 bases between the two ends. CDR3 loop: CALGVFPRLYGPGPTYTDKLIF. The CDR3 DNA follows: TGTGCTCTTGGGGTGTTCCCCCGATTATACGGACCGGGACCAACATACACCGATAAACTCATCTTT.

This clone was counted between two and nine times. A far more abundant clone sits one base away, making this likely a read error. The chain recombines TRDV1 with TRDJ1; D is unclear. This CDR3 has 18 amino acids. Germline CDR1 reads TSWWSYY; CDR2 reads QGS. CDR3 residues: CALGVIMSWRMYTNKLIF. In DNA form, the CDR3 reads TGTGCTCTTGGGGTCATCATGAGTTGGAGGATGTACACCAATAAACTCATCTTT.